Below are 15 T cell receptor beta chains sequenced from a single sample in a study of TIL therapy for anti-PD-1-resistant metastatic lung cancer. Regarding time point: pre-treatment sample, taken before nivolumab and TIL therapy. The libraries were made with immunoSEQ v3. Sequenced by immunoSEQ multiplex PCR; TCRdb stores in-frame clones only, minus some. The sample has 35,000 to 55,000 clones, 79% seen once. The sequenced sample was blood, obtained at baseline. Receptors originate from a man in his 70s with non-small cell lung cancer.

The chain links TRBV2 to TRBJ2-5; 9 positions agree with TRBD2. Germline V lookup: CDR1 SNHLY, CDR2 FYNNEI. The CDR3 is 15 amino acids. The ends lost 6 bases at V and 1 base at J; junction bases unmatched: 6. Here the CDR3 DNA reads TGTGCCAGCAGGTCCCTAGCGGGACTCCAAGAGACCCAGTACTTC. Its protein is CASRSLAGLQETQYF.

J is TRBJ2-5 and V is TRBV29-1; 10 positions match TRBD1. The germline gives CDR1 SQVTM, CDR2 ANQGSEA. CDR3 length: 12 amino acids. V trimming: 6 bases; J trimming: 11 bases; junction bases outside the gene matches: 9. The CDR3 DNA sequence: TGCAGCGTCCGACAGGGGGCGAGGGAGCAGTACTTC. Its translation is CSVRQGAREQYF.

The CDR3 loop is CASSLDRGYNEQFF. As DNA, the CDR3 is TGTGCCAGCAGCTTGGACCGGGGGTACAATGAGCAGTTCTTC. The rearrangement links TRBV5-4 to TRBJ2-1, with D perhaps TRBD2 (6 bases). CDR3 length: 14 amino acids. Trimming pared 0 bases from V and 4 bases from J, leaving 8 bases between. Germline values: CDR1 SGHNT, CDR2 YYREEE (reference sequence).

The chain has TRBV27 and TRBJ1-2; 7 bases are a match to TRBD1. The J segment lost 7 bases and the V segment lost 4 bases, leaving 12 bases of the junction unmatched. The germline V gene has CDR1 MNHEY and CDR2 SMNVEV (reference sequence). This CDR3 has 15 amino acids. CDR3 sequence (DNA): TGTGCCAGCAGTTACTCACAGGGGTATAGGGGTGGCTACACCTTC. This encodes CASSYSQGYRGGYTF.

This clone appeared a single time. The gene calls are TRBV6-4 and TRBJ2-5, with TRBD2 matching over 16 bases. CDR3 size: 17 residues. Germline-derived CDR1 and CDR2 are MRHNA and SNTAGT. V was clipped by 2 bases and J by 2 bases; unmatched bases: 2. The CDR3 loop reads CASSDEGLAGGQETQYF. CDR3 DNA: TGTGCCAGCAGTGACGAGGGACTAGCGGGAGGGCAAGAGACCCAGTACTTC.

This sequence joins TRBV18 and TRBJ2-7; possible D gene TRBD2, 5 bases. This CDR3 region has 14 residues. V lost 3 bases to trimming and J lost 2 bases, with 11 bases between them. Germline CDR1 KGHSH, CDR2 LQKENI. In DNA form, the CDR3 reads TGTGCCAGCTCACCCGAAGGACTTCCCTACGAGCAGTACTTC. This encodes CASSPEGLPYEQYF.

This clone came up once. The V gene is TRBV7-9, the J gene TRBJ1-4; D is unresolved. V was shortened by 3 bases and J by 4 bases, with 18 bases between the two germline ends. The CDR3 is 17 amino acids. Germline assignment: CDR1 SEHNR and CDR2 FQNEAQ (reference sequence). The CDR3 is CASSFGMGTDHNEKLFF. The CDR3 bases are TGTGCCAGCAGCTTTGGCATGGGAACAGACCATAATGAAAAACTGTTTTTT.

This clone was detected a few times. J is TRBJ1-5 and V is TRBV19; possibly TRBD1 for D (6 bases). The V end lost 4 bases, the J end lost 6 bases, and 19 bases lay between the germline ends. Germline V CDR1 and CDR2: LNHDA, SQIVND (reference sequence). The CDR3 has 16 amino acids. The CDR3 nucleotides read TGTGCCAGTAGTACCTGGACAGAGCCCCAAGGTCAGCCCCAGCATTTT. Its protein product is CASSTWTEPQGQPQHF.

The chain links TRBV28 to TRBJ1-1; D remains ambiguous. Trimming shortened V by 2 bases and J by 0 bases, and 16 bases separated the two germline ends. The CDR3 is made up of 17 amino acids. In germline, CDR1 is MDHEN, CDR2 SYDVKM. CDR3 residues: CASSLGGSGRLNTEAFF. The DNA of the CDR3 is TGTGCCAGCAGTTTAGGAGGGTCTGGGAGACTGAACACTGAAGCTTTCTTT. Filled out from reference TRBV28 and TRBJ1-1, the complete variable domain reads DVKVTQSSRYLVKRTGEKVFLECVQDMDHENMFWYRQDPGLGLRLIYFSYDVKMKEKGDIPEGYSVSREKKERFSLILESASTNQTSMYLCASSLGGSGRLNTEAFFGQGTRLTVV.

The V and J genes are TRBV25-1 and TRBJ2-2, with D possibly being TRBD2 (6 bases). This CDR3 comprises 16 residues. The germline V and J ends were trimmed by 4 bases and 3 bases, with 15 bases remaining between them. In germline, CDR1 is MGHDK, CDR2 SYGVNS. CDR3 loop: CASSATSNRHTGELFF. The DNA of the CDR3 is TGTGCCAGCAGTGCGACTAGTAACAGACACACCGGGGAGCTGTTTTTT.

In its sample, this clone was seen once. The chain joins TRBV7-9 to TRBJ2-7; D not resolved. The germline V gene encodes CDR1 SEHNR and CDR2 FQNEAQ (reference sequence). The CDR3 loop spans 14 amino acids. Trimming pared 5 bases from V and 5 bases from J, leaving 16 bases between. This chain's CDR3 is CASSPVAGVNEQYF. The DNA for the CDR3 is TGTGCCAGCAGCCCCGTTGCTGGGGTAAACGAGCAGTACTTC.

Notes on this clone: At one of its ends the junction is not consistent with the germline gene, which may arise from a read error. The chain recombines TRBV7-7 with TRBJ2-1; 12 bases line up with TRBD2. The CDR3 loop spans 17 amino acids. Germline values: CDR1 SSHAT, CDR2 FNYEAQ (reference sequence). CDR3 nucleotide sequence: TGTGCTAGCAGCCCCACAGGACTAGCGGGGTACAGGAATGAGCAGTTCTTC. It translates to CASSPTGLAGYRNEQFF.

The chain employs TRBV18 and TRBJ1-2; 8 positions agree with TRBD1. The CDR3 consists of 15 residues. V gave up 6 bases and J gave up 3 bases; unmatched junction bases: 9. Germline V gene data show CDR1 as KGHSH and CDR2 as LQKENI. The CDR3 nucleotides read TGTGCCAGCTCGCGCGCGTCGGACAGGGACTATGGCTACACCTTC. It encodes CASSRASDRDYGYTF.

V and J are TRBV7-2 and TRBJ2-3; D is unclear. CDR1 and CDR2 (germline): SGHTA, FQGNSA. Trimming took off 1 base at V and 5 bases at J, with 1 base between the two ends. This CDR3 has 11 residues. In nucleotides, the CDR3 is TGTGCCAGCAGCTTAGTAGATACGCAGTATTTT. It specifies CASSLVDTQYF.

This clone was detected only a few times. The CDR3 coding sequence is TGTGCCAGTAGTGCAAAACCTGACAGGGGAGCGTCCTATGGCTACACCTTC. It codes for CASSAKPDRGASYGYTF. The chain carries TRBV19 and TRBJ1-2, with 8 nucleotides matching TRBD1. Germline CDR1 LNHDA, CDR2 SQIVND (reference sequence). Trimming took 5 bases from V and 4 from J; bases not matched to a gene: 15. CDR3 length: 17 amino acids.